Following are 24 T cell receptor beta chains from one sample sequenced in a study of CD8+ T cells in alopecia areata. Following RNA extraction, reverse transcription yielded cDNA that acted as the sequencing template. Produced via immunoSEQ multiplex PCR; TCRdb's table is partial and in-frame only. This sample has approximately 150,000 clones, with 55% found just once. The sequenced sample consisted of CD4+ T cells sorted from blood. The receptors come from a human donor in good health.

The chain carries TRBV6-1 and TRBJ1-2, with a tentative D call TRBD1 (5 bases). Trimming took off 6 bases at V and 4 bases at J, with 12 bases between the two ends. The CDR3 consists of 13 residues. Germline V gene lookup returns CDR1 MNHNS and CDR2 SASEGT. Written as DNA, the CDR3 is TGTGCCAGCAGCCAGGGACGCTCCTATGGCTACACCTTC. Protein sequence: CASSQGRSYGYTF.

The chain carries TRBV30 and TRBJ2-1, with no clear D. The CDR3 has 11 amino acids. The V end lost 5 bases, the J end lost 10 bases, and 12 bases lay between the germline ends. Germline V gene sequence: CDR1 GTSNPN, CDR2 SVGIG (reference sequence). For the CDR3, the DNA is TGTGCCTGGGGAGTCTCCTGGGAGCAGTTCTTC. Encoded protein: CAWGVSWEQFF.

CDR3 amino acids: CASSYRGGGNQPQHF. For the CDR3, the DNA is TGTGCCAGCAGCTACAGGGGAGGGGGAAATCAGCCCCAGCATTTT. The chain uses TRBV7-2 and TRBJ1-5, with 7 bases matching TRBD1. The germline gives CDR1 SGHTA, CDR2 FQGNSA. Trimming took 4 bases from V and 4 from J; bases not matched to a gene: 7. The CDR3 contains 15 residues.

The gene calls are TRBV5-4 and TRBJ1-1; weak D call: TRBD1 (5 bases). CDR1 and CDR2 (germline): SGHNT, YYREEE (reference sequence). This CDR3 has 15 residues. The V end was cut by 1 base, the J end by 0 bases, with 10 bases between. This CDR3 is CASSLKTAMNTEAFF. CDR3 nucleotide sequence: TGTGCCAGCAGCTTGAAGACAGCCATGAACACTGAAGCTTTCTTT. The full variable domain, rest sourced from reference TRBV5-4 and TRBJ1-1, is ETGVTQSPTHLIKTRGQQVTLRCSSQSGHNTVSWYQQALGQGPQFIFQYYREEENGRGNFPPRFSGLQFPNYSSELNVNALELDDSALYLCASSLKTAMNTEAFFGQGTRLTVV.

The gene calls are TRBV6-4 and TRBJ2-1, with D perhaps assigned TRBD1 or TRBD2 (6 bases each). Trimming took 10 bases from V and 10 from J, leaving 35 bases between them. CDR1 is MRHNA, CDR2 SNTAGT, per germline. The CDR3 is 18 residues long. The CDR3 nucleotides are TGTGCCAACACGCCAACTTTAGGGGGGAGAGACTGGGCCAGCGAGCAGTTCTTC. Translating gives CANTPTLGGRDWASEQFF.

This chain's CDR3 is CASSYEGASYNEQFF. For the CDR3, the DNA is TGTGCCAGCAGTTACGAGGGGGCCTCCTACAATGAGCAGTTCTTC. This chain uses TRBV6-5 with TRBJ2-1; 7 bases match TRBD1. Unmatched junction bases numbered 1, after V lost 2 bases and J lost 0 bases. The CDR3 contains 15 residues. Germline V CDR1 and CDR2: MNHEY, SVGAGI.

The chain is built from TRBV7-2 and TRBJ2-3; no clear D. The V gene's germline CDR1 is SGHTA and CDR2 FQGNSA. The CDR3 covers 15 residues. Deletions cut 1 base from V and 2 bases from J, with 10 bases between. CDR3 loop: CASSLEWRYTDTQYF. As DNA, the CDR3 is TGTGCCAGCAGCTTAGAATGGCGGTACACAGATACGCAGTATTTT.

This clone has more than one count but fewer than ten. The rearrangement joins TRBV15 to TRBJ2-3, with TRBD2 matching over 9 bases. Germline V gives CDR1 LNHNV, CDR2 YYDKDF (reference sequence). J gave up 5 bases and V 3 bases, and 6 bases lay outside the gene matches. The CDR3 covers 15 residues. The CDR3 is CATSRKGLAGDTQYF. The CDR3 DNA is TGTGCCACCAGCAGGAAGGGACTAGCCGGAGATACGCAGTATTTT.

Written as DNA, the CDR3 is TGTGCCAGCAGTGACCAGGGGACAGGGAAAGCCGATACGCAGTATTTT. Translated, it gives CASSDQGTGKADTQYF. This chain joins TRBV25-1 and TRBJ2-3, with 9 bases matching TRBD1. J was trimmed by 6 bases and V by 3 bases; bases with no gene match: 10. Looked up from germline, CDR1 is MGHDK and CDR2 is SYGVNS. The CDR3 extends over 16 amino acids. Supplemented by reference TRBV25-1 and TRBJ2-3, the full variable domain reads EADIYQTPRYLVIGTGKKITLECSQTMGHDKMYWYQQDPGMELHLIHYSYGVNSTEKGDLSSESTVSRIRTEHFPLTLESARPSHTSQYLCASSDQGTGKADTQYFGPGTRLTVL.

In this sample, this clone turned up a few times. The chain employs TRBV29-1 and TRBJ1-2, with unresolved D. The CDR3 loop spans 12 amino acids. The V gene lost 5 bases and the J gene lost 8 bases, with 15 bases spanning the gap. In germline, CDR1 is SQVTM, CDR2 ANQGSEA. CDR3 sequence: CSVQSVRGGYTF. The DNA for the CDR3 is TGCAGCGTTCAGTCAGTGAGAGGCGGCTACACCTTC. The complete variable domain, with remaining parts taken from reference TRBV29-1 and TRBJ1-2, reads SAVISQKPSRDICQRGTSLTIQCQVDSQVTMMFWYRQQPGQSLTLIATANQGSEATYESGFVIDKFPISRPNLTFSTLTVSNMSPEDSSIYLCSVQSVRGGYTFGSGTRLTVV.

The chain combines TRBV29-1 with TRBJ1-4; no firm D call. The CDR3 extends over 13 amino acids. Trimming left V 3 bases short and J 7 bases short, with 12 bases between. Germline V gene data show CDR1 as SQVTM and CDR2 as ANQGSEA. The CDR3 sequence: CSVEDQRAEKLFF. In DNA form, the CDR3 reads TGCAGCGTTGAGGATCAAAGGGCTGAAAAACTGTTTTTT.

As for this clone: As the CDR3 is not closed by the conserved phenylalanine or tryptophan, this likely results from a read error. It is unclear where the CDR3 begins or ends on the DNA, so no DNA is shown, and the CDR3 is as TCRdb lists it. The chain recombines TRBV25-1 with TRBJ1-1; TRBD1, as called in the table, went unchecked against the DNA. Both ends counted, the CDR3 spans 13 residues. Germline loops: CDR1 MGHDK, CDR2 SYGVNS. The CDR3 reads CASSGAPHRPCPL.

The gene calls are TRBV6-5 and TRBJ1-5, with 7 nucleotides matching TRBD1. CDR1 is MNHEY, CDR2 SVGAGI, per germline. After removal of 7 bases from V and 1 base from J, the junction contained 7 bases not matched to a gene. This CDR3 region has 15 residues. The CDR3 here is CASNPGGGSNQPQHF. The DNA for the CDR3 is TGTGCCAGCAACCCAGGGGGGGGGAGCAATCAGCCCCAGCATTTT.

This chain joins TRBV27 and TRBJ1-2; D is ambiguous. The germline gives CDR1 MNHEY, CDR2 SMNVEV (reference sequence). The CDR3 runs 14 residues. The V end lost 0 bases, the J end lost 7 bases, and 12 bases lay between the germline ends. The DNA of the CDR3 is TGTGCCAGCAGTTTATCGGTGGGTGAATCTGGCTACACCTTC. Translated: CASSLSVGESGYTF.

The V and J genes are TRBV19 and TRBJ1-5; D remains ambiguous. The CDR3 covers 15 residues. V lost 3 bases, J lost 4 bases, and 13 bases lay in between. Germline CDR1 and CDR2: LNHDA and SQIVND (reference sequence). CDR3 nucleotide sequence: TGTGCCAGTAGTATCGCCAATGGAGGGAATCAGCCCCAGCATTTT. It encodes CASSIANGGNQPQHF.

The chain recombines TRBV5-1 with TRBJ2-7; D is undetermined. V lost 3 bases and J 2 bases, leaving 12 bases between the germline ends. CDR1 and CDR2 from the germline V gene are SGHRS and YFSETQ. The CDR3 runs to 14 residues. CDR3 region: CASSSGPGAYEQYF. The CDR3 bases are TGCGCCAGCAGCTCGGGCCCTGGGGCCTACGAGCAGTACTTC.

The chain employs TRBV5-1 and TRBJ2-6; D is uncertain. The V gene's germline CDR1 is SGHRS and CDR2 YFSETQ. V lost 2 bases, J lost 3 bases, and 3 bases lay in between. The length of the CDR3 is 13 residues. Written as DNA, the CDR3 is TGCGCCAGCAGCTTTGGTGGGGCCAACGTCCTGACTTTC. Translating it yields CASSFGGANVLTF.

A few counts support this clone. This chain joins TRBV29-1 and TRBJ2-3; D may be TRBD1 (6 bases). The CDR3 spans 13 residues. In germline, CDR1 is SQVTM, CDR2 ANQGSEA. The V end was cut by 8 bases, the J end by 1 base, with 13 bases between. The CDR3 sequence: CSKLGAGTDTQYF. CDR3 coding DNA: TGCAGCAAACTGGGGGCGGGCACAGATACGCAGTATTTT.

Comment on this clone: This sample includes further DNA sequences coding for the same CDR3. The CDR3 loop is CSVRYNYGYTF. In DNA, the CDR3 is TGCAGCGTGAGGTATAACTATGGCTACACCTTC. The gene calls are TRBV29-1 and TRBJ1-2; D remains ambiguous. Germline CDR1 SQVTM, CDR2 ANQGSEA. V was trimmed by 6 bases and J by 1 base, leaving 6 bases between them. CDR3 size: 11 residues.

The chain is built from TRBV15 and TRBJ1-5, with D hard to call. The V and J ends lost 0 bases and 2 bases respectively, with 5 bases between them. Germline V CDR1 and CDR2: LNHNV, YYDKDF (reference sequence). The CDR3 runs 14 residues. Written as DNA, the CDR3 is TGTGCCACCAGCAGAGACACCGGCAATCAGCCCCAGCATTTT. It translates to CATSRDTGNQPQHF. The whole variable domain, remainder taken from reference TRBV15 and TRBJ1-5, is DAMVIQNPRYQVTQFGKPVTLSCSQTLNHNVMYWYQQKSSQAPKLLFHYYDKDFNNEADTPDNFQSRRPNTSFCFLDIRSPGLGDTAMYLCATSRDTGNQPQHFGDGTRLSIL.

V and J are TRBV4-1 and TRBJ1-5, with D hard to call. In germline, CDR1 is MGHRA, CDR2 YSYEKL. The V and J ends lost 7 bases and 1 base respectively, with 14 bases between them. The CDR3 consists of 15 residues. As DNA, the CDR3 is TGCGCCAGCACCACAATAGCGGGGAGCAATCAGCCCCAGCATTTT. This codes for CASTTIAGSNQPQHF.

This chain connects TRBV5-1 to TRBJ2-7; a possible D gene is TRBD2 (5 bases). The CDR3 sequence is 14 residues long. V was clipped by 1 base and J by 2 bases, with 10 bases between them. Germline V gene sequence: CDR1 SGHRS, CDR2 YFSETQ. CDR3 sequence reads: CASSLRPGTYEQYF. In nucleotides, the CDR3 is TGCGCCAGCAGCTTGAGACCGGGAACCTACGAGCAGTACTTC.

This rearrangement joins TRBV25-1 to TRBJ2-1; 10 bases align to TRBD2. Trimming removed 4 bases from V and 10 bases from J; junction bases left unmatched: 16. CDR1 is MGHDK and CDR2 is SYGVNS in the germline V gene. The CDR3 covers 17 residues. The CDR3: CASSGGGPSGRSMEQFF. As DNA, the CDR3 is TGTGCCAGCAGTGGGGGCGGGCCTAGCGGGAGATCGATGGAGCAGTTCTTC.

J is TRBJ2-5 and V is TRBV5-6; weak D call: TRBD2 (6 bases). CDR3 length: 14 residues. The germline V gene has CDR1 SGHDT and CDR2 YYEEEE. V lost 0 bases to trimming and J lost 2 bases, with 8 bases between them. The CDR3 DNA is TGTGCCAGCAGCTTGGCGGGAGCGCAAGAGACCCAGTACTTC. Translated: CASSLAGAQETQYF.